The clone carrying this T cell receptor (beta chain) was observed a handful of times. Antigen specificity is unknown. Sequencing used immunoSEQ multiplex PCR; TCRdb keeps in-frame clones, though not all of them. Among 250,000 to 350,000 clones, 60% to 80% were seen once, and the ten largest hold about 5.3%. The V gene end was trimmed by 0 bases and the J gene end by 3 bases; junction bases not matched to a gene: 6. In germline, CDR1 is SGDLS, CDR2 YYNGEE. The CDR3 is made up of 15 amino acids. These data originate in a study of cytotoxic CD8 clonotypes in ibrutinib-treated CLL. General study results and limits: The public clonotypes identified were infrequent and showed contraction or stability on treatment.

With cryopreserved PBMCs as the source, around 2 micrograms of genomic DNA went to TCR beta libraries. V is TRBV9 and J is TRBJ2-7; TRBD1 agrees at 7 bases. This TCR was sampled from a human donor with chronic lymphocytic leukemia. The specimen comprised PBMCs, sampled at disease progression, from a patient treated with ibrutinib. The CDR3 here is CASSVGQGVGYEQYF. For the CDR3, the DNA is TGTGCCAGCAGCGTAGGGCAGGGGGTCGGCTACGAGCAGTACTTC. The variable domain in full, completed from reference TRBV9 and TRBJ2-7, reads DSGVTQTPKHLITATGQRVTLRCSPRSGDLSVYWYQQSLDQGLQFLIQYYNGEERAKGNILERFSAQQFPDLHSELNLSSLELGDSALYFCASSVGQGVGYEQYFGPGTRLTVT.